The sequence of this T cell receptor beta chain was determined in a study of blood T cell repertoires in COVID-19. As handled by the study authors: Amplification of reference gene primers provided the estimated nucleated cell counts. Produced via immunoSEQ multiplex PCR; TCRdb's table is partial and in-frame only. V, J and clone size derive from that table, while D and trimming were established from the DNA sequence. The data contain about 220,000 clones, roughly 84% of them singletons. The CDR3 sequence is 16 residues long. Trimming took 4 bases from V and 1 from J, leaving 13 bases between them. Germline CDR1 MNHEY, CDR2 SVGAGI. Only one count was recorded for this clone.

The clonotype originates from a woman aged 55-69 years with acute or convalescent COVID-19. The specimen was peripheral blood. The chain is built from TRBV6-5 and TRBJ2-2; TRBD1 might be the D (6 bases). The chain's CDR3 is CASSSGWGRNTGELFF. CDR3 nucleotides: TGTGCCAGCAGTTCCGGTTGGGGGCGGAACACCGGGGAGCTGTTTTTT.